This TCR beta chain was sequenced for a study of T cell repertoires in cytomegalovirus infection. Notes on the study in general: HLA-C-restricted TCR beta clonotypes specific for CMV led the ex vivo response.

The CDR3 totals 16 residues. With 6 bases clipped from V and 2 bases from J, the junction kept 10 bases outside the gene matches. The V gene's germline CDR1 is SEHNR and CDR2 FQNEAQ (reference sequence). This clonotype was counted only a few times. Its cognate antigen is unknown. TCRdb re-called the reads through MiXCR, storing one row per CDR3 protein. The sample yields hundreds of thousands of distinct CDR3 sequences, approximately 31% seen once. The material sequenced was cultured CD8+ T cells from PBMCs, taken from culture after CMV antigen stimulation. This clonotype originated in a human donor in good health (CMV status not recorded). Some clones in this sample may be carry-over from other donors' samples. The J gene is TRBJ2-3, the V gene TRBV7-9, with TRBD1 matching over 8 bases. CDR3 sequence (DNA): TGTGCCAGCAGACGCGGCGGGACAGGAGACACAGATACGCAGTATTTT. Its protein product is CASRRGGTGDTDTQYF.